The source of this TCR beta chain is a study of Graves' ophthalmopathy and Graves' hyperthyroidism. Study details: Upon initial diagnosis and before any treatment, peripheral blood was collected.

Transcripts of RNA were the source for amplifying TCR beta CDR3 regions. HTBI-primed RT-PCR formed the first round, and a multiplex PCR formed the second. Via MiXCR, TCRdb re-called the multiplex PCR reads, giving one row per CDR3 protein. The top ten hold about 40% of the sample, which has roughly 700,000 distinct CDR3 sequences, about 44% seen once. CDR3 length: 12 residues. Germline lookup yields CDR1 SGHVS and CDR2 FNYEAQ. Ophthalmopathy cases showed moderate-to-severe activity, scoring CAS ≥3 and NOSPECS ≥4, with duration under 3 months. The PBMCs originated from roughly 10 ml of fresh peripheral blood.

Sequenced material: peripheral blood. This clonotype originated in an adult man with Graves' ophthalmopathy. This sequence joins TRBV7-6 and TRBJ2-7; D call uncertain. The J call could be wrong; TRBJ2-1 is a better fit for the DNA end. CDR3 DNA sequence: TGTGCCAGCAGCTCGAATTGGGATGAGCAGTTCTTC. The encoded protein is CASSSNWDEQFF.